This T cell receptor beta chain was found in a study of T cell changes during pregnancy in multiple sclerosis. This clone came up a few times. The V end was cut by 2 bases, the J end by 6 bases, with 7 bases between. The CDR3 is 13 residues long. CDR1 and CDR2 from the germline V gene are MNHEY and SMNVEV (reference sequence). Repertoires were generated with immunoSEQ multiplex PCR, while TCRdb's copy carries only in-frame clones and drops some. The data show 30,000 to 35,000 clones, about nine tenths seen once. V and J are TRBV27 and TRBJ2-2; no clear D gene. This receptor was obtained from a female donor with multiple sclerosis, enrolled in a pregnancy study. The input for sequencing was CD8+ T cells from peripheral blood mononuclear cells, taken in the first trimester of pregnancy. The CDR3 is CASSLKLAGELFF. As DNA, the CDR3 is TGTGCCAGCAGTTTAAAGCTCGCCGGGGAGCTGTTTTTT.